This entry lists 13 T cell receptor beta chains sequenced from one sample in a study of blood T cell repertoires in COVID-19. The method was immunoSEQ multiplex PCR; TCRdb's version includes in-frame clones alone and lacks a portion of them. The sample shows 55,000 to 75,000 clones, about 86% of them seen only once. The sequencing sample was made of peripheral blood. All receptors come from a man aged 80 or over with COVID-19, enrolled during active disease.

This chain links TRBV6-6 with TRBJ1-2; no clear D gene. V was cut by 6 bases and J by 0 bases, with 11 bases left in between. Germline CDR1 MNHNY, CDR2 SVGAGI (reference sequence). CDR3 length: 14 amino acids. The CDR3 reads CASSPSGSNYGYTF. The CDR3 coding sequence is TGTGCCAGCAGCCCATCAGGCTCTAACTATGGCTACACCTTC.

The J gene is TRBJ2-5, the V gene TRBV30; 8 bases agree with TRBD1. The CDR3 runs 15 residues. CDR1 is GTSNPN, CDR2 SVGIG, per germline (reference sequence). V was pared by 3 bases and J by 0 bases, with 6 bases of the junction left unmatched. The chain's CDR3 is CAWSRQGRNQETQYF. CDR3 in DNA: TGTGCCTGGAGCCGACAGGGGAGGAACCAAGAGACCCAGTACTTC.

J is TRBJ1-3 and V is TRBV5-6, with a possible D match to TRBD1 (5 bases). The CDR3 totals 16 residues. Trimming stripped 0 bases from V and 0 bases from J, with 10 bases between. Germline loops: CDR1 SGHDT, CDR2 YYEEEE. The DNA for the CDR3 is TGTGCCAGCAGCTTGGAGGCAGGGCTCTCTGGAAACACCATATATTTT. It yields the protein CASSLEAGLSGNTIYF.

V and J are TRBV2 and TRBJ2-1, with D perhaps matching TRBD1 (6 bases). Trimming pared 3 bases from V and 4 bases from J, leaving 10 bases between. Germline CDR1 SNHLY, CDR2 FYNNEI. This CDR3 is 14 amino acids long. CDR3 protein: CASSETGLYNEQFF. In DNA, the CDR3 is TGTGCCAGCAGTGAGACAGGATTATACAATGAGCAGTTCTTC.

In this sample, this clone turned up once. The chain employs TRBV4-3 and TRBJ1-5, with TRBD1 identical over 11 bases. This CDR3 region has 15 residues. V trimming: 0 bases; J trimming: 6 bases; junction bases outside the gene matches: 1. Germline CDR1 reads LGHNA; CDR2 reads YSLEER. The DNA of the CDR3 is TGCGCCAGCAGCCAAGAGGACAGGGGGCGTCAGCCCCAGCATTTT. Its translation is CASSQEDRGRQPQHF.

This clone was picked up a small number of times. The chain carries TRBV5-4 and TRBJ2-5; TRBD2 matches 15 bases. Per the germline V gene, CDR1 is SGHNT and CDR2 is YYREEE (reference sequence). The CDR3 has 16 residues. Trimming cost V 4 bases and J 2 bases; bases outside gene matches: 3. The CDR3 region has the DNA TGTGCCAGCAGCCCGGGGACTAGCGGGAGGCAAGAGACCCAGTACTTC. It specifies CASSPGTSGRQETQYF.

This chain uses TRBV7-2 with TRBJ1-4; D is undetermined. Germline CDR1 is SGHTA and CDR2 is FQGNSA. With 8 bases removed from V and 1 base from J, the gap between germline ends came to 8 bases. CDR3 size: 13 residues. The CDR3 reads CASAGLTNEKLFF. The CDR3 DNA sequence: TGTGCCAGCGCGGGTTTAACTAATGAAAAACTGTTTTTT.

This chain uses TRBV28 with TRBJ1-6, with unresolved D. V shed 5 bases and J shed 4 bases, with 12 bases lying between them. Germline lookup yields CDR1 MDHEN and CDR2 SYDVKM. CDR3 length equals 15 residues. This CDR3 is CASSASSFYNSPLHF. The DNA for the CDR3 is TGTGCCAGCAGTGCGTCCTCTTTTTATAATTCACCCCTCCACTTT.

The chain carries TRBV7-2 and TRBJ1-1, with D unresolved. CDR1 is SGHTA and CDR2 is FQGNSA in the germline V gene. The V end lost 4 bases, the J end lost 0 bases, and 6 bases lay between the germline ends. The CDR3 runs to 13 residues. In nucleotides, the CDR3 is TGTGCCAGCAGCTCCCAAATGAACACTGAAGCTTTCTTT. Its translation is CASSSQMNTEAFF.

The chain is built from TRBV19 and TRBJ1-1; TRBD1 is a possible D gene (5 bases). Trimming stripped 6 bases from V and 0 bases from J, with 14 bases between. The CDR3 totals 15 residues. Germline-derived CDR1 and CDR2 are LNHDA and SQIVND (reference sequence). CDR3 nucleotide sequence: TGTGCCAGTAGGGAACAGGATACTATGAACACTGAAGCTTTCTTT. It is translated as CASREQDTMNTEAFF.

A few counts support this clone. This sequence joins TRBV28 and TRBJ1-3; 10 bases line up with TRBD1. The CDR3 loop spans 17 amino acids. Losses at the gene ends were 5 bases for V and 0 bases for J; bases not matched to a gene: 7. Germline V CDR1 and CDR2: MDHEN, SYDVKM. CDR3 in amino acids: CASSPGQGSDSGNTIYF. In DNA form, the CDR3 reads TGTGCCAGCAGTCCGGGACAGGGGTCAGACTCTGGAAACACCATATATTTT.

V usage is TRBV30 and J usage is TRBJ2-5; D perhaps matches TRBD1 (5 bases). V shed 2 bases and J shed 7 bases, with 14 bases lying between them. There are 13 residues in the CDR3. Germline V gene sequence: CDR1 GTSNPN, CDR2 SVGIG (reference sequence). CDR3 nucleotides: TGTGCCTGGAGTCCAAGGCAGGGTGGGACCCAGTACTTC. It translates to CAWSPRQGGTQYF.

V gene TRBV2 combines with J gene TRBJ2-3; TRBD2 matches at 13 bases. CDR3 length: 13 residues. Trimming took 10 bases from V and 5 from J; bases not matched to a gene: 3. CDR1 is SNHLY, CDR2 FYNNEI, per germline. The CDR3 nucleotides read TGTGCCACAAGGACTAGCGGGAGAGATACGCAGTATTTT. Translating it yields CATRTSGRDTQYF.